Here is one TCR beta chain with its context. The sample originates from a study of preoperative IRX-2 immunotherapy in early breast cancer. The CDR3 is made up of 13 amino acids. The V gene's germline CDR1 is MGHDK and CDR2 SYGVNS. The V segment lost 3 bases and the J segment 4 bases; nucleotides outside the gene matches: 0. Libraries were prepared by immunoSEQ multiplex PCR; TCRdb keeps only in-frame clonotypes and omits some of them. The sample has about 34,000 clones, 90% to 95% seen once. Noted treatment: preoperative locoregional IRX-2 cytokine immunotherapy. This phase Ib study tested locoregional IRX-2 cytokine immunotherapy given before surgery.

The sample was acquired from a patient treated with IRX-2 immunotherapy. The receptor was isolated from a human donor with breast cancer. The chain is built from TRBV25-1 and TRBJ2-1; 7 bases fit TRBD2. The CDR3: CASSEREYNEQFF. CDR3 bases: TGTGCCAGCAGTGAGCGGGAGTACAATGAGCAGTTCTTC.